One sample yielded the 22 T cell receptor beta chains listed below, sequenced in a study of T cells in Graves' hyperthyroidism and ophthalmopathy. Using RNA transcripts as the source, TCR beta CDR3 regions were amplified. HTBI primers drove first-round RT-PCR of the TCR CDR3. TCRdb recomputed calls from the multiplex PCR reads with MiXCR, one row per CDR3 protein. The table lists around 700,000 distinct CDR3 sequences, around 19% of them singletons. The material sequenced was blood. The source of these receptors is a woman aged 45-59 years with Graves' hyperthyroidism that later progressed to Graves' ophthalmopathy.

This clonotype occurred many times. One end of the junction fails to match germline, which may point to a read error. The V gene is TRBV5-1, the J gene TRBJ1-1; weak D call: TRBD1 (5 bases). CDR1 and CDR2 (germline): SGHRS, YFSETQ. The CDR3 has 13 residues. CDR3 sequence reads: CASSLRGSTEAFF. The DNA of the CDR3 is TGTGCCAGCAGTTTGCGGGGCTCCACTGAAGCTTTCTTT.

At least ten counts were recorded for this clonotype. The V and J genes are TRBV6-1 and TRBJ2-1, with D unclear. The CDR3 loop spans 13 amino acids. With 3 bases removed from V and 0 bases from J, the gap between germline ends came to 3 bases. The germline V gene encodes CDR1 MNHNS and CDR2 SASEGT. The DNA of the CDR3 is TGTGCCAGCAGTGAGGCCTCCTACAATGAGCAGTTCTTC. It translates to CASSEASYNEQFF.

This clonotype was found a few times. V is TRBV20-1 and J is TRBJ2-7, with D perhaps matching TRBD1 or TRBD2 (5 bases each). From germline, CDR1 is DFQATT and CDR2 SNEGSKA (reference sequence). The CDR3 has 11 amino acids. The V and J ends lost 7 bases and 4 bases respectively, with 11 bases between them. For the CDR3, the DNA is TGCAGTGTGGAGAGGGGATACGAGCAGTACTTC. Translated: CSVERGYEQYF.

This clonotype appeared a few times. The rearrangement uses TRBV11-2 and TRBJ2-4; D ambiguous. This CDR3 spans 15 amino acids. Trimming shortened V by 0 bases and J by 0 bases, and 6 bases separated the two germline ends. Germline CDR1 is SGHAT and CDR2 is FQNNGV. The CDR3 loop is CASSLEAVAKNIQYF. CDR3 DNA: TGTGCCAGCAGCTTAGAGGCGGTAGCCAAAAACATTCAGTACTTC.

The chain employs TRBV10-3 and TRBJ1-6, with no clear D. This CDR3 has 15 residues. V was trimmed by 0 bases and J by 7 bases, leaving 10 bases between them. The germline V gene has CDR1 ENHRY and CDR2 SYGVKD. The CDR3 nucleotides are TGTGCCATCAGTGAGTCGGTAACTAAGAATTCACCCCTCCACTTT. As protein: CAISESVTKNSPLHF.

The table lists this clonotype with a few counts. The chain carries TRBV5-4 and TRBJ2-7; D is undetermined. This CDR3 has 15 residues. V dropped 4 bases and J dropped 1 base, with 15 bases sitting between them. Germline assignment: CDR1 SGHNT and CDR2 YYREEE (reference sequence). The CDR3 coding sequence is TGTGCCAGCAGCCCTCCTTTGAGTCAGTCCTACGAGCAGTACTTC. Protein: CASSPPLSQSYEQYF.

In this sample, this clonotype turned up many times. The rearrangement joins TRBV12-3 or TRBV12-4 to TRBJ1-2; 9 bases are a match to TRBD1. With V trimmed by 6 bases and J by 4 bases, 12 bases remained unmatched. The CDR3 covers 16 residues. CDR3 in DNA: TGTGCCAGCAGCGGCCCCTGGACAGGGGTTTTCTATGGCTACACCTTC. As protein: CASSGPWTGVFYGYTF.

This chain links TRBV16 with TRBJ2-7, with a possible D match to TRBD1 (6 bases). Per the germline V gene, CDR1 is KGHSY and CDR2 is FQNENV. CDR3 length: 14 amino acids. V was trimmed by 0 bases and J by 3 bases, leaving 9 bases between them. CDR3 region: CASSQSTQGYEQYF. DNA of the CDR3: TGTGCCAGCAGCCAATCCACACAGGGCTACGAGCAGTACTTC.

There are many counts of this clonotype. This chain uses TRBV12-3 or TRBV12-4 with TRBJ1-1; TRBD1 matches 8 bases. This CDR3 has 18 amino acids. The J segment lost 0 bases and the V segment lost 7 bases, leaving 16 bases of the junction unmatched. The CDR3 coding sequence is TGTGCCAGCATCCCATATGGACAGGGTAATCCGATGAACACTGAAGCTTTCTTT. Translation: CASIPYGQGNPMNTEAFF.

Ten or more counts support this clonotype. V is TRBV20-1 and J is TRBJ1-1; D call uncertain. CDR3 length equals 12 residues. Germline V lookup: CDR1 DFQATT, CDR2 SNEGSKA (reference sequence). V lost 0 bases, J lost 7 bases, and 9 bases lay in between. The CDR3 loop is CSAREGGSEAFF. In nucleotides, the CDR3 is TGCAGTGCTAGAGAGGGAGGGAGTGAAGCTTTCTTT.

This clonotype was seen at least ten times. The chain joins TRBV3-1 to TRBJ2-1; perhaps TRBD2 as D (6 bases). The CDR3 is made up of 16 amino acids. Trimming stripped 4 bases from V and 6 bases from J, with 19 bases between. Germline-derived CDR1 and CDR2 are LGHDT and YNNKEL (reference sequence). The chain's CDR3 is CASSLGRRGRGNEQFF. CDR3 bases: TGTGCCAGCAGCCTGGGCAGGCGGGGCAGAGGCAATGAGCAGTTCTTC.

This clonotype was detected ten times or more. This chain uses TRBV18 with TRBJ1-4, with TRBD1 matching 9 bases. The CDR3 contains 15 residues. The germline CDR1 and CDR2 sequences are KGHSH and LQKENI. V was pared by 1 base and J by 6 bases, with 3 bases of the junction left unmatched. The CDR3 sequence is CASSPQGTGHEKLFF. The DNA for the CDR3 is TGTGCCAGCTCACCACAGGGGACAGGGCATGAAAAACTGTTTTTT.

The J gene is TRBJ2-3, the V gene TRBV6-2 or TRBV6-3, with 12 bases that match TRBD2. Germline V lookup: CDR1 MNHEY, CDR2 SVGEGT. The junction had 2 bases not matched to a gene; V was cut back by 6 bases and J by 10 bases. CDR3 length equals 12 residues. The CDR3 region has the DNA TGTGCCAGCAGCGCTAGCGGGGGGGCGCAGTATTTT. Protein sequence: CASSASGGAQYF.

The rearrangement links TRBV30 to TRBJ2-5; D unclear. Germline CDR1 is GTSNPN and CDR2 is SVGIG (reference sequence). This CDR3 spans 12 amino acids. Trimming removed 3 bases from V and 5 bases from J, with 10 bases in between. The CDR3 sequence is CAWRGAGETQYF. In DNA, the CDR3 is TGTGCCTGGAGGGGTGCTGGGGAGACCCAGTACTTC. The full variable domain, in which reference TRBV30 and TRBJ2-5 provide the parts outside the CDR3, is SQTIHQWPATLVQPVGSPLSLECTVEGTSNPNLYWYRQAAGRGLQLLFYSVGIGQISSEVPQNLSASRPQDRQFILSSKKLLLSDSGFYLCAWRGAGETQYFGPGTRLLVL.

There are a few counts of this clonotype. The chain joins TRBV24-1 to TRBJ2-3; D ambiguous. The V and J ends lost 5 bases and 5 bases respectively, with 13 bases between them. The CDR3 totals 14 residues. Germline CDR1 is KGHDR and CDR2 is SFDVKD. The CDR3 sequence is CATSGSGPGDTQYF. CDR3 nucleotide sequence: TGTGCCACCAGTGGGAGTGGGCCGGGAGATACGCAGTATTTT.

This clonotype occurred once. The chain's CDR3 is CASSLTDPGNQPQHF. DNA for the CDR3: TGCGCCAGCAGCCTAACCGACCCGGGGAATCAGCCCCAGCATTTT. This chain connects TRBV4-1 to TRBJ1-5, with D unclear. V was shortened by 4 bases and J by 4 bases, with 14 bases between the two germline ends. The CDR3 length is 15 residues. CDR1 and CDR2 (germline): MGHRA, YSYEKL.

This clonotype was observed a few times. V and J are TRBV14 and TRBJ2-1; 8 bases align to TRBD2. The CDR3 sequence is 15 residues long. V trimming: 3 bases; J trimming: 7 bases; junction bases outside the gene matches: 8. The V gene's germline CDR1 is SGHDN and CDR2 FVKESK. The CDR3 DNA is TGTGCCAGCAGCCACTTTAGCGGGGTAGTAAATGAGCAGTTCTTC. It specifies CASSHFSGVVNEQFF. Variable domain in full (rest from reference TRBV14 and TRBJ2-1): EAGVTQFPSHSVIEKGQTVTLRCDPISGHDNLYWYRRVMGKEIKFLLHFVKESKQDESGMPNNRFLAERTGGTYSTLKVQPAELEDSGVYFCASSHFSGVVNEQFFGPGTRLTVL.

The table lists this clonotype with many counts. The chain joins TRBV30 to TRBJ1-4; D call uncertain. V gave up 5 bases and J gave up 0 bases, with 7 bases separating them. Germline V gene lookup returns CDR1 GTSNPN and CDR2 SVGIG (reference sequence). CDR3 size: 13 residues. CDR3 loop: CAWESTTNEKLFF. CDR3 DNA: TGTGCCTGGGAGTCTACAACTAATGAAAAACTGTTTTTT.

Only a few counts were recorded for this clonotype. The chain recombines TRBV20-1 with TRBJ2-1; no definite D call. The CDR3 extends over 13 amino acids. V shed 0 bases and J shed 5 bases, with 8 bases lying between them. CDR1 DFQATT and CDR2 SNEGSKA come from the germline V gene (reference sequence). CDR3 loop: CSARDMDDNEQFF. CDR3 nucleotide sequence: TGCAGTGCTAGAGATATGGACGACAATGAGCAGTTCTTC.

The table lists this clonotype with a few counts. The chain couples TRBV27 to TRBJ1-6; D is uncertain. V lost 4 bases to trimming and J lost 9 bases, with 13 bases between them. This CDR3 has 14 amino acids. Germline CDR1 reads MNHEY; CDR2 reads SMNVEV (reference sequence). The CDR3 protein is CASSSPGYGSPLHF. Here the CDR3 DNA reads TGTGCCAGCAGTTCCCCGGGGTATGGTTCACCCCTCCACTTT.

This clonotype has only one observation. No conserved phenylalanine or tryptophan is present at the end of the CDR3, so a read error is the likely explanation. As DNA, the CDR3 is TGTGCCAGCAGCTTGGGCGGGGGGGACCAAGAGACCCAGTACCTC. Its protein product is CASSLGGGDQETQYL. V is TRBV5-8 and J is TRBJ2-5, with 9 bases identical to TRBD2. This CDR3 is built from 15 residues. V lost 0 bases to trimming and J lost 0 bases; unmatched junction nucleotides: 0. Looked up from germline, CDR1 is SGHTS and CDR2 is YDEGEE.

Ten or more counts support this clonotype. V and J are TRBV12-3 or TRBV12-4 and TRBJ1-1, with D maybe TRBD1 (5 bases). The germline V and J ends were trimmed by 4 bases and 0 bases, with 21 bases remaining between them. The length of the CDR3 is 18 residues. The CDR3 nucleotides are TGTGCCAGCAGTTCCTCGGGGGGATTCCTAGAAATGAACACTGAAGCTTTCTTT. It specifies CASSSSGGFLEMNTEAFF.